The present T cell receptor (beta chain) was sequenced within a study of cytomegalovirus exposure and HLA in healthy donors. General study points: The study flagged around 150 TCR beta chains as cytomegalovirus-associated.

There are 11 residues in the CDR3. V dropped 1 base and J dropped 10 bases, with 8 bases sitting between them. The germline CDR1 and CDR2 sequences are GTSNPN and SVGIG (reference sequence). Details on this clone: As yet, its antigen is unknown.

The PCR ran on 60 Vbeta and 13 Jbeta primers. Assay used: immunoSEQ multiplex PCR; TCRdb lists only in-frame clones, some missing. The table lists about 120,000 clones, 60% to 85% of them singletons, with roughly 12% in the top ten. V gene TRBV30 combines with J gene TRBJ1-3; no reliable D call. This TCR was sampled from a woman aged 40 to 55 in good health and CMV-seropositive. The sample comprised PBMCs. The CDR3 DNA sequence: TGTGCCTGGAGTGGAGGTCTTACCATATATTTT. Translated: CAWSGGLTIYF.